This section outlines one T cell receptor beta chain sequence together with its context. This entry is derived from a study of blood T cell repertoires in COVID-19. For the study at large: Researchers got acute and convalescent COVID-19 samples from the United States, Italy and Spain. T cells, B-cell-depleted T cells, or PBMCs provided the cDNA or gDNA that served as material.

CDR1 and CDR2 (germline): SGHRS, YFSETQ. The CDR3 is 16 amino acids. Trimming removed 8 bases from V and 0 bases from J; junction bases left unmatched: 10. Under the authors' procedure: Using reference gene primer amplification, nucleated cell counts were estimated. The method was immunoSEQ multiplex PCR; TCRdb's version includes in-frame clones alone and lacks a portion of them. V and J calls and clone size are given by that table; D and trimming were obtained from the DNA. The table lists around 170,000 clones, around 80% of them singletons. This chain uses TRBV5-1 with TRBJ2-1, with 8 nucleotides matching TRBD2. The sequenced sample consisted of peripheral blood. The sequence was obtained from a man aged 30 to 39 with active or convalescent COVID-19. As DNA, the CDR3 is TGCGCCAGTAAAGGCCCGGGAGGGTACTCCTACAATGAGCAGTTCTTC. Its protein product is CASKGPGGYSYNEQFF.